The 11 T cell receptor beta chains below all came from one sample that was sequenced in a study of CD8+ T cells in alopecia areata. As for treatment: oral pan-JAK inhibitor, 5-10 mg twice daily. cDNA prepared by RNA extraction and subsequent reverse transcription served as the template for sequencing. TCRdb's copy holds only in-frame clones and misses some; the assay was immunoSEQ multiplex PCR. The sample holds over 150,000 clones, 50% to 60% seen once. The specimen comprised CD4+ T cells sorted from blood, sampled at week 4, from a patient treated with tofacitinib. These receptors were taken from a human donor with alopecia areata.

V usage is TRBV25-1 and J usage is TRBJ1-6, with 8 bases lining up with TRBD1. The trim removed 3 bases at V and 9 bases at J, leaving 7 bases unmatched. CDR3 length: 15 amino acids. Germline CDR1 MGHDK, CDR2 SYGVNS. CDR3 amino acids: CASSDSTGAISPLHF. In DNA, the CDR3 is TGTGCCAGCAGTGATTCGACAGGGGCCATTTCACCCCTCCACTTT.

The genes are TRBV30 and TRBJ1-6; D is unresolved. Trimming cost V 3 bases and J 10 bases, with 10 bases left between them. This CDR3 spans 12 amino acids. Germline V CDR1 and CDR2: GTSNPN, SVGIG (reference sequence). CDR3 amino acids: CAWRGARSPLHF. CDR3 DNA sequence: TGTGCCTGGAGGGGCGCGAGATCACCCCTCCACTTT.

This rearrangement joins TRBV11-2 to TRBJ2-7; possible D gene TRBD1, 6 bases. The CDR3 runs to 17 residues. V was cut by 3 bases and J by 5 bases, with 23 bases left in between. Germline CDR1 and CDR2: SGHAT and FQNNGV. The chain's CDR3 is CASSLFIRGPGAHEQYF. CDR3 DNA: TGTGCCAGCAGCTTGTTTATCAGGGGCCCAGGAGCCCACGAGCAGTACTTC.

The chain carries TRBV14 and TRBJ2-3; tentatively, D is TRBD2 (6 bases). The CDR3 contains 15 residues. From germline, CDR1 is SGHDN and CDR2 FVKESK. Trimming took 1 base from V and 3 from J, leaving 11 bases between them. CDR3 protein: CASSQGGGVTDTQYF. The CDR3 nucleotides read TGTGCCAGCAGCCAAGGAGGAGGGGTTACAGATACGCAGTATTTT.

The J gene is TRBJ1-2, the V gene TRBV30; 7 bases fit TRBD1. The CDR3 is 14 residues long. J was trimmed by 1 base and V by 3 bases; bases with no gene match: 5. Germline V gives CDR1 GTSNPN, CDR2 SVGIG (reference sequence). CDR3 coding DNA: TGTGCCTGGAGGTTTTGGGACAGTAACTATGGCTACACCTTC. This sequence encodes CAWRFWDSNYGYTF.

This clone has only a few counts. The gene calls are TRBV7-2 and TRBJ2-2, with unresolved D. The germline CDR1 and CDR2 sequences are SGHTA and FQGNSA. The CDR3 spans 14 residues. V lost 0 bases to trimming and J lost 0 bases, with 2 bases between them. This CDR3 reads CASSLAANTGELFF. The CDR3 coding sequence is TGTGCCAGCAGCTTAGCAGCGAACACCGGGGAGCTGTTTTTT.

The chain is built from TRBV5-1 and TRBJ1-1, with 7 bases identical to TRBD1. CDR3 length: 18 amino acids. J gave up 3 bases and V 1 base, and 15 bases lay outside the gene matches. Germline values: CDR1 SGHRS, CDR2 YFSETQ. CDR3 in amino acids: CASSLRPDRVRRDTEAFF. Here the CDR3 DNA reads TGCGCCAGCAGCTTGCGCCCTGACAGGGTAAGGAGGGACACTGAAGCTTTCTTT.

The rearrangement uses TRBV5-1 and TRBJ2-5; D ambiguous. The ends were cut back, 1 base at V and 3 bases at J, with 10 bases in the middle. CDR1 is SGHRS, CDR2 YFSETQ, per germline. The CDR3 spans 14 residues. The CDR3 DNA reads TGCGCCAGCAGCTTGAGTAACACCGAAGAGACCCAGTACTTC. Translated: CASSLSNTEETQYF.

The V and J genes are TRBV30 and TRBJ2-5; D unclear. CDR1 is GTSNPN and CDR2 is SVGIG in the germline V gene (reference sequence). The CDR3 has 12 amino acids. V lost 4 bases to trimming and J lost 4 bases, with 10 bases between them. The CDR3: CAWTPTRETQYF. The CDR3 nucleotides read TGTGCCTGGACCCCTACACGAGAGACCCAGTACTTC.

This clone was seen ten or more times. The chain combines TRBV9 with TRBJ2-1, with D unresolved. The CDR3 has 11 amino acids. Germline V CDR1 and CDR2: SGDLS, YYNGEE. With 0 bases removed from V and 9 bases from J, the gap between germline ends came to 4 bases. The CDR3 DNA is TGTGCCAGCAGCGTAGACACTGAGCAGTTCTTC. Its translation is CASSVDTEQFF.

A few counts support this clone. The V and J genes are TRBV29-1 and TRBJ2-1; the D is unclear. Trimming took off 1 base at V and 1 base at J, with 8 bases between the two ends. Germline V lookup: CDR1 SQVTM, CDR2 ANQGSEA. The CDR3 consists of 14 residues. The CDR3 DNA sequence: TGCAGCGTTGAAGCGACGGGTTCCTACAATGAGCAGTTCTTC. Amino acid sequence: CSVEATGSYNEQFF.